These T cell receptor beta chains were read from a single sample in a study of blood T cell repertoires in COVID-19. The protocol was immunoSEQ multiplex PCR, while the TCRdb copy is restricted to in-frame clones and leaves out a portion. Of fewer than 110,000 clones in the sample, about 90% are singletons; the top ten hold 6.2%. Material for sequencing was peripheral blood. These receptor sequences come from a human donor in a cohort sampled during active COVID-19. Both conserved end residues are part of each CDR3. The D gene is left open where the match is weak. The listing skips clone size in some rows; elsewhere it reads once, few, many or a size class.

V: TRBV5-6
size: -
J: TRBJ2-5
D: TRBD2
CDR3: CASSIRRGSQETQYF
DNA: TGTGCCAGCAGCATTCGGCGGGGGAGCCAAGAGACCCAGTACTTC

V: TRBV5-1
size: once
J: TRBJ2-1
D: -
CDR3: CASSFSGSSYNEQFF
DNA: TGCGCCAGCAGCTTTAGCGGAAGCTCCTACAATGAGCAGTTCTTC

V: TRBV3-1/TRBV3-2
size: -
J: TRBJ1-6
D: TRBD1
CDR3: CASSHTRDSYNSPLHF
DNA: TGTGCCAGCAGCCATACACGGGACAGTTATAATTCACCCCTCCACTTT

V: TRBV1
size: -
J: TRBJ2-1
D: -
CDR3: CTSSRGLAGYNEQFF
DNA: TGCACCAGCAGCCGGGGACTAGCGGGATACAATGAGCAGTTCTTC

V: TRBV2
size: -
J: TRBJ1-1
D: -
CDR3: CASSVSGVERAFF
DNA: TGTGCCAGCAGTGTCTCAGGGGTGGAGCGGGCTTTCTTT

V: TRBV18
size: -
J: TRBJ2-7
D: TRBD1
CDR3: CASSNGQGYEQYF
DNA: TGTGCCAGCTCAAACGGACAGGGCTACGAGCAGTACTTC

V: TRBV28
size: -
J: TRBJ1-2
D: TRBD1
CDR3: CASRGGTGGARNYGYTF
DNA: TGTGCCAGCAGGGGAGGGACAGGGGGCGCAAGGAACTATGGCTACACCTTC

V: TRBV4-1
size: -
J: TRBJ2-1
D: TRBD2
CDR3: CASSQLAGRGYNEQFF
DNA: TGCGCCAGCAGCCAACTAGCGGGACGGGGCTACAATGAGCAGTTCTTC

V: TRBV19
size: -
J: TRBJ2-3
D: TRBD1
CDR3: CASSMTGFTDTQYF
DNA: TGTGCCAGTAGTATGACAGGGTTCACAGATACGCAGTATTTT

V: TRBV4-1
size: -
J: TRBJ2-5
D: -
CDR3: CASSQEGGVQETQYF
DNA: TGCGCCAGCAGCCAAGAAGGAGGGGTGCAGGAGACCCAGTACTTC

V: TRBV29-1
size: -
J: TRBJ1-4
D: -
CDR3: CSVERDKELFF
DNA: TGCAGCGTTGAACGGGACAAAGAACTGTTTTTT

V: TRBV27
size: -
J: TRBJ2-4
D: TRBD1
CDR3: CASSPRDSKNIQYF
DNA: TGTGCCAGCAGCCCACGGGACAGCAAAAACATTCAGTACTTC

V: TRBV27
size: -
J: TRBJ2-2
D: -
CDR3: CASSFSRLNTGELFF
DNA: TGTGCCAGCAGTTTTTCCAGACTCAACACCGGGGAGCTGTTTTTT

V: TRBV4-1
size: -
J: TRBJ1-6
D: -
CDR3: CASSREGTGSNSPLHF
DNA: TGCGCCAGCAGCCGAGAAGGCACGGGAAGCAATTCACCCCTCCACTTT

V: TRBV11-3
size: few
J: TRBJ2-7
D: TRBD1
CDR3: CASSYGQGAYEQYF
DNA: TGTGCCAGCAGTTATGGACAGGGGGCGTACGAGCAGTACTTC

V: TRBV4-1
size: -
J: TRBJ2-1
D: -
CDR3: CASSQVDANNEQFF
DNA: TGCGCCAGCAGCCAAGTCGATGCTAACAATGAGCAGTTCTTC

V: TRBV20-1
size: -
J: TRBJ2-5
D: -
CDR3: CSAVKRETQYF
DNA: TGCAGTGCTGTAAAACGGGAGACCCAGTACTTC